This paragraph covers one T cell receptor (beta chain) sequence. This entry is derived from a study of CD8 T cells in ankylosing spondylitis. The V segment lost 4 bases and the J segment 2 bases; nucleotides outside the gene matches: 5. The CDR3 has 13 residues. Germline CDR1 and CDR2: DFQATT and SNEGSKA (reference sequence). TCRdb reanalysed the 5' RACE reads using MiXCR and keeps one entry per CDR3 protein. The data hold about 90,000 distinct CDR3 sequences, with under 30% observed a single time. The gene calls are TRBV20-1 and TRBJ2-7, with 7 bases matching TRBD2. The specimen was blood, either unsorted or a sorted T cell fraction (not recorded which). This clonotype originated in a male donor with ankylosing spondylitis or in good health (not recorded which). The CDR3 loop is CSATRLATYEQYF. CDR3 DNA sequence: TGCAGTGCTACGCGACTAGCCACCTACGAGCAGTACTTC.